The present TCR beta chain was sequenced within a study of blood T cells in healthy people across ages. From germline, CDR1 is MDHEN and CDR2 SYDVKM. This CDR3 spans 14 amino acids. Trimming stripped 5 bases from V and 8 bases from J, with 15 bases between. With a J-beta primer mix and a sample-barcoded 5' primer, a second PCR ran about 7 to 11 cycles. Paired-end reads containing CDR3 totaled no fewer than 3 million for each sample. One entry per CDR3 protein results from TCRdb running MiXCR on the 5' RACE reads. The sample records 1.8 million or so distinct CDR3 sequences, 35% to 50% being singletons.

This chain links TRBV28 with TRBJ1-4; no firm D call. Specimen: blood. The clonotype was recovered from a human donor in good health. CDR3: CASSKQVLREKLFF. DNA of the CDR3: TGTGCCAGCAGTAAACAAGTCTTACGGGAAAAACTGTTTTTT.